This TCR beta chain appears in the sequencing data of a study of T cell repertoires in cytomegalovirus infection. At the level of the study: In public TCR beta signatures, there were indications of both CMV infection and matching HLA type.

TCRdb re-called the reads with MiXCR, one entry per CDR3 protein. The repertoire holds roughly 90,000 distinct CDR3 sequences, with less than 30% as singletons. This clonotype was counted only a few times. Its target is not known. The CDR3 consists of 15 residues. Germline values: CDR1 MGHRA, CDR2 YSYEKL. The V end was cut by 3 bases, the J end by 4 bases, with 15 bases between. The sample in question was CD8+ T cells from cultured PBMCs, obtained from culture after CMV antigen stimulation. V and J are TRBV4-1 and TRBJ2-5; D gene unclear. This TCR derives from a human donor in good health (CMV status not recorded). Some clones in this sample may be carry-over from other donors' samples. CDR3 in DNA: TGCGCCAGCAGCCAGGTGGGATTTTCCAGAGAGACCCAGTACTTC. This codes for CASSQVGFSRETQYF.